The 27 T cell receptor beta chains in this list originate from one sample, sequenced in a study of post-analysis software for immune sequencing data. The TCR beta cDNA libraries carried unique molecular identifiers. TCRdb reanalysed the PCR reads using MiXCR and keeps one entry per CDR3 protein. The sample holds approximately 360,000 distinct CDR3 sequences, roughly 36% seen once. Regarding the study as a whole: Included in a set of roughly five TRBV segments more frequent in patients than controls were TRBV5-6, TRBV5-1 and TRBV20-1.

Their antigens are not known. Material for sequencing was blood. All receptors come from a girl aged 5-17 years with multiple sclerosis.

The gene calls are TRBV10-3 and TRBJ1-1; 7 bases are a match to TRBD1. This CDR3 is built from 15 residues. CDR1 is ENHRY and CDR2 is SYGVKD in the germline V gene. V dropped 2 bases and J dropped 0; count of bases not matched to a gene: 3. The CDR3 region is CAISERTGMNTEAFF. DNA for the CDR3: TGTGCCATCAGTGAGAGGACAGGTATGAACACTGAAGCTTTCTTT.

CDR3 sequence reads: CASSLPGANVLTF. As DNA, the CDR3 is TGTGCCAGCAGCCTTCCCGGGGCCAACGTCCTGACTTTC. The chain combines TRBV5-5 with TRBJ2-6; D gene uncertain. The CDR3 loop spans 13 amino acids. Per germline, CDR1 SGHKS and CDR2 YYEKEE (reference sequence). V dropped 4 bases and J dropped 4 bases, with 6 bases sitting between them.

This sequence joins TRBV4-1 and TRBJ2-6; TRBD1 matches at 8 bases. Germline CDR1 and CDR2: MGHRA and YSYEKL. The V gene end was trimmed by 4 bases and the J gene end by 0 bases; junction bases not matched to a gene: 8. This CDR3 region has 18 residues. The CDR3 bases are TGCGCCAGCAGCCCTCTGGACAGGGTATACTCTGGGGCCAACGTCCTGACTTTC. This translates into CASSPLDRVYSGANVLTF.

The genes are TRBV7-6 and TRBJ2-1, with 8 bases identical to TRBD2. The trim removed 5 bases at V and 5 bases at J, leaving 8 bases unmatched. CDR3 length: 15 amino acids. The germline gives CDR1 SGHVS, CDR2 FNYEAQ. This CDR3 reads CASSPGRGSNNEQFF. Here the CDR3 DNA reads TGTGCCAGCAGCCCCGGGAGGGGGTCAAACAATGAGCAGTTCTTC.

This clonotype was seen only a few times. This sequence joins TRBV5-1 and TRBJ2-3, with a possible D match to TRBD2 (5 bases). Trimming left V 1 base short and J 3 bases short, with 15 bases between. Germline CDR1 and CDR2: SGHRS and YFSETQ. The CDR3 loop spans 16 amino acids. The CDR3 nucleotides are TGCGCCAGCAGCTTGTCGGGAAGGGTAACAACAGATACGCAGTATTTT. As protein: CASSLSGRVTTDTQYF.

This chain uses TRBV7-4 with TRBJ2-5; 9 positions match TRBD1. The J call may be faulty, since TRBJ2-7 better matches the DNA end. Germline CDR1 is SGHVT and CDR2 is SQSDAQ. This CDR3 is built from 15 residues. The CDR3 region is CASRQGQGRNYEQYF. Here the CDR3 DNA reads TGTGCCAGCAGACAAGGACAGGGGAGAAACTACGAGCAGTACTTC.

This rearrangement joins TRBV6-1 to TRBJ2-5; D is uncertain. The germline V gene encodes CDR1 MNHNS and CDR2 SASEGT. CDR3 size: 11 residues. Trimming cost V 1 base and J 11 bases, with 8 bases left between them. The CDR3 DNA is TGTGCCAGCAGTGAAGACCGCTGGCAGTACTTC. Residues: CASSEDRWQYF.

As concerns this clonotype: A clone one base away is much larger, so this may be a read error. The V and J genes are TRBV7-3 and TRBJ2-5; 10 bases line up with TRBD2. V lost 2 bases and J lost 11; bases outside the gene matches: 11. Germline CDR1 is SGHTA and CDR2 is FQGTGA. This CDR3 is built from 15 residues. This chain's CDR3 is CASSLGSGGLNEQYF. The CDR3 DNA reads TGTGCCAGCAGCTTAGGTAGCGGGGGGTTGAATGAGCAGTACTTC.

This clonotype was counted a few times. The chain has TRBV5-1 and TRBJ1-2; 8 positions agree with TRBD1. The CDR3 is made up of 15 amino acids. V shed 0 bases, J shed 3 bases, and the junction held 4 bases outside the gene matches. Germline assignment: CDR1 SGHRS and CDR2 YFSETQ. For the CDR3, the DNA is TGCGCCAGCAGCTTGGAAGGACAGGGTGACTATGGCTACACCTTC. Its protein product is CASSLEGQGDYGYTF.

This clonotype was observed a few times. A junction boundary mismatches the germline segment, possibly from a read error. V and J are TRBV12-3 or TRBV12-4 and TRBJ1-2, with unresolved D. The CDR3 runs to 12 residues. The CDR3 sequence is CASSQQNYGYTF. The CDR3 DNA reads TGCGCCAGCAGCCAGCAGAACTATGGCTACACCTTC.

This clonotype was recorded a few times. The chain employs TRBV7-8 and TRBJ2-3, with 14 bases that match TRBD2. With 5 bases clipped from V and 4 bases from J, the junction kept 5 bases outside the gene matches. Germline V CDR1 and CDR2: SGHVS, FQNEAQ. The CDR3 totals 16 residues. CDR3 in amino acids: CASSARLAGGPDTQYF. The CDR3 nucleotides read TGTGCCAGCAGCGCTCGACTAGCGGGGGGGCCAGATACGCAGTATTTT. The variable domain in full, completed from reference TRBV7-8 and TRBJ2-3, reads GAGVSQSPRYKVAKRGQDVALRCDPISGHVSLFWYQQALGQGPEFLTYFQNEAQLDKSGLPSDRFFAERPEGSVSTLKIQRTQQEDSAVYLCASSARLAGGPDTQYFGPGTRLTVL.

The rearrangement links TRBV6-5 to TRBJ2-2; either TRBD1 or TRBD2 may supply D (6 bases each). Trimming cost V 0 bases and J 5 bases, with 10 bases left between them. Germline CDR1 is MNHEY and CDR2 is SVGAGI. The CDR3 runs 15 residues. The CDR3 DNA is TGTGCCAGCAGTTACTCGGGGGCGGGGACCGGGGAGCTGTTTTTT. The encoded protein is CASSYSGAGTGELFF.

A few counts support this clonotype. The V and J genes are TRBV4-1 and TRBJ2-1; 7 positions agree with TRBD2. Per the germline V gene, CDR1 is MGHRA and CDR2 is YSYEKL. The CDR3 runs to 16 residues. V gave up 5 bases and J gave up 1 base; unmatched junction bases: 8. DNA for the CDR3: TGCGCCAGCAGCTCCCCGGGGCGGGGGTCCTACAATGAGCAGTTCTTC. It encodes CASSSPGRGSYNEQFF.

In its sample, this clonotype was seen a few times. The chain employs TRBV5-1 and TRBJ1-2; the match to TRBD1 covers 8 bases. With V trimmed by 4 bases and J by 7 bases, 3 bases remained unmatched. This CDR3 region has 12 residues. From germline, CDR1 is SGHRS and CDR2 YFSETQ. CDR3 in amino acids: CASSVDRGGYTF. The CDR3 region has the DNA TGCGCCAGCAGCGTCGACAGGGGTGGCTACACCTTC.

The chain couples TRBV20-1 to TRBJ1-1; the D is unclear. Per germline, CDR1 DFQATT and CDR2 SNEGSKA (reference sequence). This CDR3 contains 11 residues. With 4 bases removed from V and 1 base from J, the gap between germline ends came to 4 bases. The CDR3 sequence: CSATENTEAFF. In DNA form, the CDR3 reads TGCAGTGCTACCGAGAACACTGAAGCTTTCTTT.

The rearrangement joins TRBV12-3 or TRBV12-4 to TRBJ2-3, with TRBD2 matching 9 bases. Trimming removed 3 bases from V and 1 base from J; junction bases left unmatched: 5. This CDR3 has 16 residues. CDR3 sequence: CASSFLAGPGTDTQYF. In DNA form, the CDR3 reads TGTGCCAGCAGTTTCCTAGCGGGGCCCGGCACAGATACGCAGTATTTT.

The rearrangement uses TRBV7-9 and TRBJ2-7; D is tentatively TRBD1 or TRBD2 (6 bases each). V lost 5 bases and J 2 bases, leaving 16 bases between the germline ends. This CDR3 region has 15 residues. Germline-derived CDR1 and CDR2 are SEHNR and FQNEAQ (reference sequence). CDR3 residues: CASSPPGAQAYEQYF. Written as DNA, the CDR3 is TGTGCCAGCAGCCCACCGGGGGCTCAAGCCTACGAGCAGTACTTC.

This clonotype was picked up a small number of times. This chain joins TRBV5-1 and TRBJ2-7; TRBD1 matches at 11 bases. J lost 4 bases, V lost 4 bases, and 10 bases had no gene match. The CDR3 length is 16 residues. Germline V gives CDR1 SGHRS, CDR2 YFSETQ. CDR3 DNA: TGCGCCAGCAGCCCCTATGTGGACAGGGGGCAATACGAGCAGTACTTC. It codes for CASSPYVDRGQYEQYF.

The CDR3 DNA reads as TGTGCCAGCAGCCTCCCGACAAGGAACATTCAGTACTTC. Its translation is CASSLPTRNIQYF. The chain carries TRBV14 and TRBJ2-4; no clear D. CDR1 SGHDN and CDR2 FVKESK come from the germline V gene. Trimming took 4 bases from V and 7 from J, leaving 11 bases between them. The CDR3 length is 13 residues.

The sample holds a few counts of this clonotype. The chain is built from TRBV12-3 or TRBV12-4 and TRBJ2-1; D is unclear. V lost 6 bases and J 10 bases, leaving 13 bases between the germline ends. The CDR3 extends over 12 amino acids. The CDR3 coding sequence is TGTGCCAGCAGCTCAGCCGTCCGGGAGCAGTTCTTC. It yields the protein CASSSAVREQFF.

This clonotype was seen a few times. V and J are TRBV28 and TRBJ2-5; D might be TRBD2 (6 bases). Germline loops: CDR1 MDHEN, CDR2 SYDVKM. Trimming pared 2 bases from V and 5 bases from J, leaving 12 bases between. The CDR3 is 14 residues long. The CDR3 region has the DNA TGTGCCAGCAGTTTACCCCCTCGGGGGGAGACCCAGTACTTC. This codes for CASSLPPRGETQYF.

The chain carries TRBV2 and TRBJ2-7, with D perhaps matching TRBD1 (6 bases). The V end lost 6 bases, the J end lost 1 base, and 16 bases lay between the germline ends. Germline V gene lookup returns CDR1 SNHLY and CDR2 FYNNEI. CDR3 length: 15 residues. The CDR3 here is CASSAGQIFSYEQYF. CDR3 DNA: TGTGCCAGCAGCGCTGGACAGATTTTTTCCTACGAGCAGTACTTC.

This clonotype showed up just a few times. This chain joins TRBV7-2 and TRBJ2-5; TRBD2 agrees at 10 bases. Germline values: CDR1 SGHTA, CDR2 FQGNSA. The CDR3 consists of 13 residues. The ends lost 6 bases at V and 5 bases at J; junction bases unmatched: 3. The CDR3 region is CASRLAGAETQYF. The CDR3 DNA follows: TGTGCCAGCAGGCTAGCGGGGGCCGAGACCCAGTACTTC.

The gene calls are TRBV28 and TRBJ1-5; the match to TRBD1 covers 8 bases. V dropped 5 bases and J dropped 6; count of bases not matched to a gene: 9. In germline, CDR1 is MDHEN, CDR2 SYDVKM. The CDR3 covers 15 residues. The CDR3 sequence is CASSIPQGAGQPQHF. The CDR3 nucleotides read TGTGCCAGCAGTATCCCGCAGGGGGCCGGTCAGCCCCAGCATTTT.

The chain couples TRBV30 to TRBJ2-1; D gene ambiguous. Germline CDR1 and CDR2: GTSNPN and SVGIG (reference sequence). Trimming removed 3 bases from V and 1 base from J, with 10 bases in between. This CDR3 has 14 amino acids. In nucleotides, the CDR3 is TGTGCCTGGAGCCATGGACCTTCCTACAATGAGCAGTTCTTC. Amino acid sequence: CAWSHGPSYNEQFF.

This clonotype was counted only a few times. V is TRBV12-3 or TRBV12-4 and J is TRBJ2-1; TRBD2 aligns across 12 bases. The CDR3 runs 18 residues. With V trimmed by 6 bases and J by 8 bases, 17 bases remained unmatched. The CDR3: CASRKTSGGRLQFDEQFF. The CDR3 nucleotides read TGTGCCAGCAGAAAGACTAGCGGGGGCCGCCTACAATTCGATGAGCAGTTCTTC.

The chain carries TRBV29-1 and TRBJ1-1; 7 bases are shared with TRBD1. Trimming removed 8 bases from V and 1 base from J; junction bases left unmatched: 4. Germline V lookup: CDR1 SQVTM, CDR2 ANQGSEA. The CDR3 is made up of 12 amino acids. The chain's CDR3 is CSIRGANTEAFF. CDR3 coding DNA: TGCAGCATCAGGGGGGCGAACACTGAAGCTTTCTTT.